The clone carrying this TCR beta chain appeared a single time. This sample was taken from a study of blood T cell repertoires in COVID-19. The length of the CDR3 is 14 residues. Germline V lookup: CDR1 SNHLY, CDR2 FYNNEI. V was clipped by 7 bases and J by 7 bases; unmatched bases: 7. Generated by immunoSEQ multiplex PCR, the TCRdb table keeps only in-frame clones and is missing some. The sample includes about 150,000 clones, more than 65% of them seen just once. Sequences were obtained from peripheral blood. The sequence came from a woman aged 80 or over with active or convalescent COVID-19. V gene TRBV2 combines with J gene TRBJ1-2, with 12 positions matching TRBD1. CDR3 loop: CASTLGQGARGYTF. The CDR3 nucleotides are TGTGCCAGCACCCTGGGACAGGGGGCGCGTGGCTACACCTTC. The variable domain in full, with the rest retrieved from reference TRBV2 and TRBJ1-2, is EPEVTQTPSHQVTQMGQEVILRCVPISNHLYFYWYRQILGQKVEFLVSFYNNEISEKSEIFDDQFSVERPDGSNFTLKIRSTKLEDSAMYFCASTLGQGARGYTFGSGTRLTVV.